The clone carrying this T cell receptor (beta chain) was seen only a few times. What it binds is not known. A clone one base away is much larger, so this may be a read error. The sample belongs to a study of CD8 T cells in ankylosing spondylitis. Study findings and constraints: Matched ankylosing spondylitis synovial fluid reportedly contained a significantly enriched population of disease-linked clones. A motif of under ten highly homologous TCR beta variants was seen as apparently characteristic of ankylosing spondylitis blood.

Quantitative 5'-RACE was performed with molecular barcodes, and it yielded the TCR beta libraries. TCRdb itself ran the 5' RACE reads through MiXCR, one entry per CDR3 protein. The repertoire holds fewer than 150,000 distinct CDR3 sequences, 5.5% to 7.5% seen once, with 9.5% to 15% in the top ten. This CDR3 contains 13 residues. CDR1 and CDR2 from the germline V gene are SGHTA and FQGNSA. V was trimmed by 6 bases and J by 6 bases, leaving 14 bases between them. The clonotype originates from a female donor with ankylosing spondylitis or in good health (not recorded which). The material sequenced was blood, either unsorted or a sorted T cell fraction (not recorded which). The rearrangement uses TRBV7-2 and TRBJ1-1; no clear D. In DNA form, the CDR3 reads TGTGCCAGCAGTCTATCGGAGAGTGCTGAAGCTTTCTTT. It is translated as CASSLSESAEAFF.